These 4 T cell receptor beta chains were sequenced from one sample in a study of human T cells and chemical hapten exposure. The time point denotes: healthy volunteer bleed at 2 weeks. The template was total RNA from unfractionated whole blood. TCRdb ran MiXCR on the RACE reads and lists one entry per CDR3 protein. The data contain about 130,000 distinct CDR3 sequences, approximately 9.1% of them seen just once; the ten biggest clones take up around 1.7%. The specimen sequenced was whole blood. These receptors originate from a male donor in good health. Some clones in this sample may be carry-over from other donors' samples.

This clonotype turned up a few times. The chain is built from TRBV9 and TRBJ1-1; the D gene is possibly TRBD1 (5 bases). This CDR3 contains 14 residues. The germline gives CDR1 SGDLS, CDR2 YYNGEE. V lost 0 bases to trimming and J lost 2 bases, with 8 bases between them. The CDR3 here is CASSVEGPNTEAFF. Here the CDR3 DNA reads TGTGCCAGCAGCGTAGAGGGACCCAACACTGAAGCTTTCTTT.

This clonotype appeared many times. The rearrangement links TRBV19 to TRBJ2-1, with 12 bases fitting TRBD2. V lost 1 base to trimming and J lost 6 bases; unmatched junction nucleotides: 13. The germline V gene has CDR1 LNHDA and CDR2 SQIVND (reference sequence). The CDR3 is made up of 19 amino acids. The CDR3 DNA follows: TGTGCCAGTAGTATAGGGGGGAACCTACTAGCGGGAGGCCTCAATGAGCAGTTCTTC. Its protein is CASSIGGNLLAGGLNEQFF.

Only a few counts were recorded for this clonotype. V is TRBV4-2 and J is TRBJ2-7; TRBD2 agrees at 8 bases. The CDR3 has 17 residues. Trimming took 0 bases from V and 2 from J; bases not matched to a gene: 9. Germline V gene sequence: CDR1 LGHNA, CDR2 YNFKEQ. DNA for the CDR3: TGTGCCAGCAGCCAAGAACAGGTAGCGGGGAGGGCCTACGAGCAGTACTTC. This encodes CASSQEQVAGRAYEQYF.

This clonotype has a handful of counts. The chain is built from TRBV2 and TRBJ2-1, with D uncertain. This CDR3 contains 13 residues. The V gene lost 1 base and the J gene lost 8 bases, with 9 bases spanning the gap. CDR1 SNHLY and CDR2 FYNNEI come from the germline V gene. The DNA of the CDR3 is TGTGCCAGCAGTGAAGACCCTAGGGATGAGCAGTTCTTC. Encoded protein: CASSEDPRDEQFF.